This paragraph covers one T cell receptor beta chain sequence. Its antigen is undetermined. The CDR3 sequence is 13 residues long. The ends were cut back, 7 bases at V and 8 bases at J, with 15 bases in the middle. The sample belongs to a study of brain T cells in children with intractable seizures. The study's findings and limits: Clones missing pre-surgery may reflect undersampling of that blood sample. HCMV serostatus was not known, and viral specificity came from CDR3 similarity only.

The method was immunoSEQ multiplex PCR; TCRdb's version includes in-frame clones alone and lacks a portion of them. This repertoire shows tens of thousands of clones, just over 90% found once; its top ten account for about 1.4%. Pre-surgery treatment included at least one anti-epileptic drug. This clonotype originated in a boy younger than two with tuberous sclerosis and intractable seizures. Sequenced here: peripheral blood, sampled at surgery. This chain connects TRBV12-3 or TRBV12-4 to TRBJ2-1; D may correspond to TRBD1 or TRBD2 (5 bases each). This chain's CDR3 is CASTSWGYDEQFF. Here the CDR3 DNA reads TGTGCCAGCACCTCATGGGGGTACGATGAGCAGTTCTTC.